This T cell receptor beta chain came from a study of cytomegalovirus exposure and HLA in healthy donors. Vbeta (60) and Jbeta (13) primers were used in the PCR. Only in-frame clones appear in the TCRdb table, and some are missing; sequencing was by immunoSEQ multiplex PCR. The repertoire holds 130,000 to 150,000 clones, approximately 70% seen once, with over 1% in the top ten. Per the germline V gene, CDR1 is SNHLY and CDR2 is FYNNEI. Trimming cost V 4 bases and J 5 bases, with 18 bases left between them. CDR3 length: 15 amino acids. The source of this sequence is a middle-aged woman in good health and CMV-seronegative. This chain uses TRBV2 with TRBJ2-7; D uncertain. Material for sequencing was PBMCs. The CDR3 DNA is TGTGCCAGCAGTGCCCTCGGCAGAGGAGTACACGAGCAGTACTTC. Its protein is CASSALGRGVHEQYF. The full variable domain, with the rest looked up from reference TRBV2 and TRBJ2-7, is EPEVTQTPSHQVTQMGQEVILRCVPISNHLYFYWYRQILGQKVEFLVSFYNNEISEKSEIFDDQFSVERPDGSNFTLKIRSTKLEDSAMYFCASSALGRGVHEQYFGPGTRLTVT.